Included here is one TCR beta chain sequence, with context. The antigen is not known. The CDR3 runs 17 residues. Germline V gene sequence: CDR1 ENHRY, CDR2 SYGVKD. V lost 3 bases to trimming and J lost 6 bases; unmatched junction nucleotides: 14. Researchers built TCR beta libraries using quantitative 5'-RACE with molecular barcodes. TCRdb recomputed calls from the 5' RACE reads with MiXCR, one row per CDR3 protein. The sample yields around 300,000 distinct CDR3 sequences, over 12% seen once. This sample was taken from a study of CD8 T cells in ankylosing spondylitis. General study points: Several of the motif variants were reported before in synovial fluid and blood from reactive arthritis.

The chain links TRBV10-3 to TRBJ2-1; 7 bases agree with TRBD2. This receptor was obtained from a male donor with ankylosing spondylitis or in good health (not recorded which). Input material: blood, either unsorted or a sorted T cell fraction (not recorded which). The CDR3 sequence is CAISEKPAGVGSNEQFF. In DNA form, the CDR3 reads TGTGCCATCAGTGAAAAGCCTGCGGGAGTGGGTAGCAATGAGCAGTTCTTC.